These T cell receptor beta chains were read from a single sample in a study of cytomegalovirus exposure and HLA in healthy donors. The table came from immunoSEQ multiplex PCR; TCRdb's copy has only in-frame clones and leaves some out. The table includes tens of thousands of clones, about 87% detected once. The sample was PBMCs. The receptors were sampled from a woman under 30 in good health and CMV-seropositive. CDR3s include the opening cysteine and the closing phenylalanine or tryptophan. Each record gives: V gene, D gene, J gene, CDR3 length, clone size, CDR3 protein, CDR3 DNA. D genes are given only for firm matches. Clone size is shown for a subset of rows, as once, few, many or a class of expanded clone.

>TRBV5-1|TRBD2|TRBJ2-5|15|.
CASSLVAGLQETQYF
TGCGCCAGCAGCTTGGTAGCGGGTTTACAAGAGACCCAGTACTTC
>TRBV6-6|TRBD1|TRBJ2-7|15|once
CASSYSGTGTYEQYF
TGTGCCAGCAGTTACAGTGGGACAGGCACCTACGAGCAGTACTTC
>TRBV30|TRBD1|TRBJ2-1|13|.
CAWSPQGVTEQFF
TGTGCCTGGAGCCCACAGGGGGTCACTGAGCAGTTCTTC
>TRBV4-2|TRBD2|TRBJ2-3|14|.
CASSPAGSTDTQYF
TGTGCCAGCAGCCCAGCGGGGAGCACAGATACGCAGTATTTT
>TRBV5-1|.|TRBJ2-5|15|once
CASKGGGGNQETQYF
TGCGCCAGCAAAGGGGGGGGCGGCAACCAAGAGACCCAGTACTTC
>TRBV19|.|TRBJ1-2|17|.
CASSVSSLTERDLGYTF
TGTGCCAGTAGTGTGTCCAGCCTGACAGAGCGGGATCTTGGCTACACCTTC
>TRBV19|.|TRBJ1-4|13|.
CASEARSDEKLFF
TGTGCCAGTGAAGCGAGGTCCGATGAAAAACTGTTTTTT
>TRBV10-3|TRBD1|TRBJ1-4|15|.
CAISAGTATNEKLFF
TGTGCCATCAGCGCTGGGACAGCAACTAATGAAAAACTGTTTTTT
>TRBV7-2|.|TRBJ1-2|16|.
CASSLGGGAGHYGYTF
TGTGCCAGCAGCTTAGGCGGGGGGGCCGGTCACTATGGCTACACCTTC
>TRBV27|TRBD1|TRBJ1-1|14|.
CASSLSGQTTEAFF
TGTGCCAGCAGTCTTTCGGGACAGACCACTGAAGCTTTCTTT
>TRBV11-2|TRBD1|TRBJ2-5|18|.
CASSLGGQETFYQETQYF
TGTGCCAGCAGCTTAGGCGGACAGGAGACCTTCTACCAAGAGACCCAGTACTTC
>TRBV19|TRBD2|TRBJ2-2|19|.
CASSSGTSGGEPNTGELFF
TGTGCCAGTAGCTCCGGGACTAGCGGGGGGGAACCGAACACCGGGGAGCTGTTTTTT
>TRBV9|.|TRBJ2-3|14|.
CASSVYPAGDTQYF
TGTGCCAGCAGCGTATATCCAGCGGGAGATACGCAGTATTTT
>TRBV9|.|TRBJ2-2|16|few
CASSVGESGYTGELFF
TGTGCCAGCAGCGTAGGAGAGAGCGGTTACACCGGGGAGCTGTTTTTT
>TRBV4-1|.|TRBJ1-1|17|.
CASSAITGMSRDTEAFF
TGCGCCAGCAGCGCCATAACAGGGATGTCTCGGGACACTGAAGCTTTCTTT
>TRBV10-3|TRBD1|TRBJ2-1|15|.
CAITGTGSSYNEQFF
TGTGCCATCACCGGGACAGGCAGCTCCTACAATGAGCAGTTCTTC
>TRBV6-5|TRBD2|TRBJ2-1|13|.
CASKSGRVGEQFF
TGTGCCAGCAAGAGCGGGAGAGTCGGGGAGCAGTTCTTC
>TRBV29-1|.|TRBJ2-2|13|.
CSVVHFNTGELFF
TGCAGCGTTGTGCACTTTAACACCGGGGAGCTGTTTTTT
>TRBV1|.|TRBJ2-7|16|once
CTSSQVAPSCGYEQYF
TGCACCAGCAGCCAAGTCGCCCCTAGCTGCGGATACGAGCAGTACTTC
>TRBV28|TRBD1|TRBJ1-1|14|.
CASSYGDRRSEAFF
TGTGCCAGCAGTTACGGGGACAGGAGGTCTGAAGCTTTCTTT
>TRBV15|TRBD1|TRBJ1-3|16|.
CATSRTDRLSGNTIYF
TGTGCCACCAGCAGAACGGACAGGCTCTCTGGAAACACCATATATTTT
>TRBV7-9|.|TRBJ1-2|14|.
CASRAGGLGYGYTF
TGTGCCAGCAGGGCGGGGGGGCTCGGCTATGGCTACACCTTC
>TRBV19|.|TRBJ1-5|19|.
CASSIGAGFSSGSNQPQHF
TGTGCCAGTAGTATAGGGGCGGGCTTCAGTTCGGGGAGCAATCAGCCCCAGCATTTT
>TRBV2|.|TRBJ1-6|16|once
CASTEGAPSYNSPLHF
TGTGCCAGCACCGAAGGGGCCCCCTCCTATAATTCACCCCTCCACTTT
>TRBV7-2|TRBD1|TRBJ2-3|15|.
CASSLPGQGTDTQYF
TGTGCCAGCAGCTTACCGGGACAGGGCACAGATACGCAGTATTTT
>TRBV7-2|TRBD1|TRBJ2-4|12|.
CASSIQGNIQYF
TGTGCCAGCAGCATACAGGGGAACATTCAGTACTTC
>TRBV6-4|TRBD1|TRBJ1-5|17|.
CASNIGIAGGKAQPQHF
TGTGCCAGCAACATTGGAATAGCAGGGGGGAAGGCTCAGCCCCAGCATTTT
>TRBV2|.|TRBJ2-1|14|.
CASTYRSSYNEQFF
TGTGCCAGCACTTATCGGAGCTCCTACAATGAGCAGTTCTTC
>TRBV5-4|.|TRBJ2-2|18|.
CASSRPRDGGLNTGELFF
TGTGCCAGCAGCCGCCCGCGGGACGGCGGACTAAACACCGGGGAGCTGTTTTTT
>TRBV11-2|.|TRBJ2-7|16|.
CASSLVSRLDAYEQYF
TGTGCCAGCAGCTTAGTTTCCCGCCTAGATGCCTACGAGCAGTACTTC
>TRBV30|.|TRBJ2-5|12|.
CAWTSQQETQYF
TGTGCCTGGACTAGCCAACAAGAGACCCAGTACTTC
>TRBV7-8|.|TRBJ1-5|17|.
CASSSPGPREVGQPQHF
TGTGCCAGCAGCTCACCGGGACCCCGGGAGGTCGGTCAGCCCCAGCATTTT
>TRBV27|TRBD2|TRBJ2-1|17|.
CASSWGLAGVSGNEQFF
TGTGCCAGCAGTTGGGGACTAGCGGGAGTAAGTGGCAATGAGCAGTTCTTC
>TRBV29-1|TRBD2|TRBJ2-1|14|.
CSVRGLDNPNEQFF
TGCAGCGTTCGTGGACTAGATAATCCCAATGAGCAGTTCTTC
>TRBV4-1|TRBD2|TRBJ2-3|14|.
CASSQPTSGYTQYF
TGCGCCAGCAGCCAACCGACTAGCGGGTATACGCAGTATTTT
>TRBV7-6|.|TRBJ2-7|14|.
CASSLTGQPYEQYF
TGTGCCAGCAGCTTAACCGGACAGCCCTACGAGCAGTACTTC
>TRBV28|.|TRBJ1-2|11|.
CASRVGYGYTF
TGTGCCAGCAGGGTCGGCTATGGCTACACCTTC
>TRBV6-5|TRBD1|TRBJ1-1|14|.
CASRKTAGGPEAFF
TGTGCCAGCAGAAAAACCGCAGGGGGCCCTGAAGCTTTCTTT
>TRBV27|.|TRBJ2-7|14|.
CASSPGRESYEQYF
TGTGCCAGCAGCCCAGGACGGGAATCCTACGAGCAGTACTTC